This is a list of T cell receptor beta chains from one sample in a study of identifying expanded T cells in peripheral blood. Produced via immunoSEQ multiplex PCR; TCRdb's table is partial and in-frame only. The sample carries 45,000 to 60,000 clones, over 80% recorded once. The source material was blood. The receptors were gathered from a person aged 18-70 years in good health. Each CDR3 is given with its conserved first and last residue. The D gene is left open where the match is weak. Some rows have no size entry. The others give once, few or many, or a class for an expanded clone.

TRBJ1-2 | once | TRBV5-6 | TRBD1 | TGTGCCAGCAGCCCCGACAGGGGGCGCGTCTATGGCTACACCTTC | CASSPDRGRVYGYTF
TRBJ1-3 | few | TRBV18 | . | TGTGCCAGCTCACCACAGGGAGCTGGAAACACCATATATTTT | CASSPQGAGNTIYF
TRBJ1-2 | . | TRBV5-4 | . | TGTGCCAGCAGCTTGGCGGCATATGGCTACACCTTC | CASSLAAYGYTF
TRBJ1-1 | . | TRBV29-1 | TRBD1 | TGCAGCGTGTCGAACAGGGGTCAGACTGAAGCTTTCTTT | CSVSNRGQTEAFF
TRBJ1-1 | . | TRBV7-8 | TRBD1 | TGTGCCAGCAGCTTCGGGACAGGGGGGACAGCTTTCTTT | CASSFGTGGTAFF
TRBJ1-1 | few | TRBV20-1 | . | TGCAGTGCTAGGGGGGCGGTTGAAGCTTTCTTT | CSARGAVEAFF
TRBJ2-7 | . | TRBV11-2 | . | TGTGCCAGCAGCTCGACCCAGGGCACCTACGAGCAGTACTTC | CASSSTQGTYEQYF
TRBJ1-2 | . | TRBV7-9 | TRBD1 | TGTGCCAGCAGCTTTATGGACAGGGATAACTATGGCTACACCTTC | CASSFMDRDNYGYTF
TRBJ1-2 | . | TRBV6-1 | . | TGTGCCAGCAGTGAACAGCCCCGGACCGAGTATGGCTACACCTTC | CASSEQPRTEYGYTF
TRBJ2-1 | . | TRBV18 | TRBD2 | TGTGCCAGCTCACGTAGGACTAGCGGAAACAATGAGCAGTTCTTC | CASSRRTSGNNEQFF
TRBJ2-3 | . | TRBV6-1 | TRBD1 | TGTGCCAGCAGTGGGAGAGGGGGCGGCACAGATACGCAGTATTTT | CASSGRGGGTDTQYF
TRBJ1-2 | . | TRBV5-4 | . | TGTGCCAGCAGCTTGGAGGGAGCTAACTATGGCTACACCTTC | CASSLEGANYGYTF
TRBJ2-4 | . | TRBV19 | . | TGTGCCAGTAGTATAGGCCAACTTGGCATTCAGTACTTC | CASSIGQLGIQYF
TRBJ2-3 | . | TRBV7-3 | . | TGTGCCAGCAGCAAGGGACGTGAAGATACGCAGTATTTT | CASSKGREDTQYF
TRBJ1-1 | few | TRBV29-1 | TRBD1 | TGCAGCGGGGGGACAGGGAACACTGAAGCTTTCTTT | CSGGTGNTEAFF
TRBJ1-2 | once | TRBV7-2 | . | TGTGCCAGCAGCTTAGAACTGTTCTATGGCTACACCTTC | CASSLELFYGYTF
TRBJ2-5 | . | TRBV7-9 | TRBD1 | TGTGCCAGCAGCCCACAGGGGCAAGAGACCCAGTACTTC | CASSPQGQETQYF
TRBJ2-2 | few | TRBV29-1 | . | TGCAGCGTTGTTGTAGGGGGGACCGGGGAGCTGTTTTTT | CSVVVGGTGELFF
TRBJ2-7 | . | TRBV7-2 | TRBD1 | TGTGCCAGCAGCTTATACAGGGGTCGTGACGAGCAGTACTTC | CASSLYRGRDEQYF
TRBJ2-1 | . | TRBV6-1 | TRBD2 | TGTGCCAGCAGGCGAGCGGGAGTTGCCAATGAGCAGTTCTTC | CASRRAGVANEQFF
TRBJ1-4 | . | TRBV11-1 | . | TGTGCCAGCAGCTTAGGCACAACTAATGAAAAACTGTTTTTT | CASSLGTTNEKLFF
TRBJ2-5 | few | TRBV7-8 | TRBD1 | TGTGCCAGCAGCCCAGGGACAGGGAGGGAGACCCAGTACTTC | CASSPGTGRETQYF
TRBJ1-2 | . | TRBV5-4 | . | TGTGCCACGAGGGACCCAAGGGGAATTAACTATGGCTACACCTTC | CATRDPRGINYGYTF
TRBJ2-1 | . | TRBV27 | TRBD2 | TGTGCCTGCGGGACTAGTGCTTTTCATGAGCAGTTCTTC | CACGTSAFHEQFF
TRBJ1-3 | . | TRBV6-6 | TRBD1 | TGTGCCAGCAGAATCGACAGGGGAAGCGGAAACACCATATATTTT | CASRIDRGSGNTIYF
TRBJ2-7 | . | TRBV27 | TRBD1 | TGTGCCAGCAGTGTTACAGGGGGAACGGCCGGGACTCTTTACGAGCAGTACTTC | CASSVTGGTAGTLYEQYF
TRBJ1-3 | . | TRBV7-6 | . | TGTGCCAGCAGCTTAGGCGTTTCCCACTCTGGAAACACCATATATTTT | CASSLGVSHSGNTIYF
TRBJ2-7 | . | TRBV6-5 | TRBD2 | TGTGCCAGCAGTTACCTAGCGGGGCGGAACGAGCAGTACTTC | CASSYLAGRNEQYF
TRBJ2-5 | . | TRBV2 | . | TGTGCCAGCTCGTACAGCAAAGAGACCCAGTACTTC | CASSYSKETQYF
TRBJ1-2 | . | TRBV19 | . | TGTGCCAGTAGTACCCTTGGAGGGGTAAATGGCTACACCTTC | CASSTLGGVNGYTF
TRBJ2-3 | . | TRBV7-2 | TRBD2 | TGTGCCAGCAGCTTACTAGCGGGGGGCCGGAAGTATTTT | CASSLLAGGRKYF
TRBJ2-3 | . | TRBV4-2 | . | TGTGCCAGCAGCCAAGATTCGGGGGAGGCAGATACGCAGTATTTT | CASSQDSGEADTQYF
TRBJ1-2 | . | TRBV19 | TRBD1 | TGTGCCGTTGACAGGGGAGCTAACTATGGCTACACCTTC | CAVDRGANYGYTF
TRBJ2-2 | few | TRBV19 | . | TGTGCCACCCTGGACCAAACCGGGGAGCTGTTTTTT | CATLDQTGELFF
TRBJ2-7 | . | TRBV30 | . | TGTGCCTGGAGTGTGGGTCTCTCCTACGAGCAGTACTTC | CAWSVGLSYEQYF
TRBJ2-6 | . | TRBV25-1 | . | TGTGCCAGCAGTAGGAGGCTGTCGGGGGCCAACGTCCTGACTTTC | CASSRRLSGANVLTF
TRBJ1-5 | once | TRBV2 | . | TGTGCCAGCAGTACCGGACAATGGAAGTATAGCAATCAGCCCCAGCATTTT | CASSTGQWKYSNQPQHF
TRBJ1-1 | . | TRBV21-1 | . | TGTGCCAGCAGCAAAGGGACAGGTAAGAACACTGAAGCTTTCTTT | CASSKGTGKNTEAFF
TRBJ2-5 | . | TRBV19 | TRBD1 | TGTGCCAGTCGTATACCCCAGCCGGGACAGGGTCATCCGGAGACCCAGTACTTC | CASRIPQPGQGHPETQYF
TRBJ2-5 | . | TRBV4-2 | TRBD2 | TGTGCCAGCAGCCAGGCCGGGACTAGCGGGGGCCTCCAAGAGACCCAGTACTTC | CASSQAGTSGGLQETQYF
TRBJ1-2 | . | TRBV23-1 | . | TGCGCCAGCCCCCCTCCCTCTGCGGAGAGAAATTATGGCTACACCTTC | CASPPPSAERNYGYTF
TRBJ2-1 | . | TRBV27 | TRBD2 | TGTGCCAGCAGTACCTATACTAGCGGGGGGGGCAATGAGCAGTTCTTC | CASSTYTSGGGNEQFF
TRBJ2-3 | . | TRBV5-4 | TRBD2 | TGTGCCAGCAGCCCGCCCGGCGGGGGGAGCACAGATACGCAGTATTTT | CASSPPGGGSTDTQYF
TRBJ2-5 | . | TRBV9 | TRBD1 | TGTGCCAGCAGCGTAGCGGGACAGGGCCAAGAGACCCAGTACTTC | CASSVAGQGQETQYF
TRBJ1-1 | . | TRBV7-9 | TRBD1 | TGTGCCAGCAGCTCACAGGGGGCCGCCACTGAAGCTTTCTTT | CASSSQGAATEAFF